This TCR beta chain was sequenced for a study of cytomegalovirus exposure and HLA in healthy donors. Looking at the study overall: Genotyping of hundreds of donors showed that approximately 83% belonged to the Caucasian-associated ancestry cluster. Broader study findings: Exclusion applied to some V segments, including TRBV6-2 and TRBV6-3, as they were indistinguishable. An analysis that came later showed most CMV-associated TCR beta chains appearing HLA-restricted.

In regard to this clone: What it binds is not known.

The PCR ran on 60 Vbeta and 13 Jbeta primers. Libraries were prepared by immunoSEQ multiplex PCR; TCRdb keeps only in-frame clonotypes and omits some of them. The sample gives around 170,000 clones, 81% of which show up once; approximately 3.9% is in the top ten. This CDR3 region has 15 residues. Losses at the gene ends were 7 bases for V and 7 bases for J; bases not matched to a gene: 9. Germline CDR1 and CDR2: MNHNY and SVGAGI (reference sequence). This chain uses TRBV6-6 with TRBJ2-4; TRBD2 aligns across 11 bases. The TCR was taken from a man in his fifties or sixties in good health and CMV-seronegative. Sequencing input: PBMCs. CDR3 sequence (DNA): TGTGCCAGCAAAGGAGGTAGCGGGGGGGAGAACATTCAGTACTTC. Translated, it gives CASKGGSGGENIQYF.